This T cell receptor (beta chain) came from a study of blood T cell repertoires in COVID-19. About the study: The origin of the acute and convalescent COVID-19 samples was the United States, Italy and Spain. T cells, B-cell-depleted T cells, or PBMCs provided the cDNA or gDNA that served as material.

As processed by the authors: Amplifying reference gene primers gave estimates of nucleated cell counts. Here immunoSEQ multiplex PCR was the method, and the copy in TCRdb shows in-frame clones only, minus some. V and J calls and clone size are copied from that table; D and trimming were computed from the DNA. Of 190,000 or so clones in the sample, around 88% are singletons; the top ten hold less than 3.5%. This CDR3 is built from 11 residues. In germline, CDR1 is MDHEN, CDR2 SYDVKM. Trimming left V 8 bases short and J 5 bases short, with 7 bases between. The sequenced sample consisted of peripheral blood. The chain carries TRBV28 and TRBJ1-5; D is perhaps TRBD1 (6 bases). This receptor was obtained from a man aged 50 to 60 with active or convalescent COVID-19. The CDR3 loop reads CASQGHQPQHF. The CDR3 DNA reads as TGTGCCAGCCAGGGGCATCAGCCCCAGCATTTT. Drawing the rest from reference TRBV28 and TRBJ1-5, the complete variable domain is DVKVTQSSRYLVKRTGEKVFLECVQDMDHENMFWYRQDPGLGLRLIYFSYDVKMKEKGDIPEGYSVSREKKERFSLILESASTNQTSMYLCASQGHQPQHFGDGTRLSIL.